These T cell receptor beta chains were read from a single sample in a study of blood T cell repertoires in COVID-19. Method: immunoSEQ multiplex PCR; TCRdb's copy keeps in-frame clones and lacks some. This table has around 310,000 clones, roughly 89% appearing once. The sample comprised PBMCs or T cells enriched from blood (not recorded which). These receptors all stem from a woman in her thirties who had recovered from COVID-19. The CDR3 runs from the conserved cysteine through the conserved F or W. A D gene is named only where the DNA matches it firmly. For some rows the clone size is stated as once, few or many, or as a class when expanded; others skip it.

V	size	J	D	DNA	CDR3
TRBV10-3	-	TRBJ2-2	-	TGTGCCATCAGGGACAGCCTCACCGGGGAGCTGTTTTTT	CAIRDSLTGELFF
TRBV2	-	TRBJ1-5	-	TGTGCCAGCAGTGAAGCGGCAGTTAGCAATCAGCCCCAGCATTTT	CASSEAAVSNQPQHF
TRBV19	-	TRBJ1-1	-	TGTGCCAGTAGTATAGAACCCCCGCGGAACACTGAAGCTTTCTTT	CASSIEPPRNTEAFF
TRBV7-9	-	TRBJ2-7	TRBD1	TGTGCCAGCAGCCTATCGGGACAGGGGAATGAGGAGCAGTACTTC	CASSLSGQGNEEQYF
TRBV7-6	-	TRBJ2-7	TRBD2	TGTGCCAGCAGCGGAGGACTAGCGGGACACTCGTCGGCGCACTACGAGCAGTACTTC	CASSGGLAGHSSAHYEQYF
TRBV7-3	-	TRBJ2-2	-	TGTGCCAGCAGCTTAAATTATGGGACACCGAACACCGGGGAGCTGTTTTTT	CASSLNYGTPNTGELFF
TRBV19	-	TRBJ1-2	-	TGTGCCAGTAGTACAGGAAGGACATATAACTATGGCTACACCTTC	CASSTGRTYNYGYTF
TRBV2	-	TRBJ2-7	TRBD2	TGTGCCAGCAGTGAAGAAGGTGGTCTAGCGGGCTACGAGCAGTACTTC	CASSEEGGLAGYEQYF
TRBV2	-	TRBJ2-7	TRBD1	TGTGCCAGCAGCAGAGAAGACCAGGGGACAGGGGGAGAGTACTTC	CASSREDQGTGGEYF
TRBV6-6	-	TRBJ1-2	-	TGTGCCAGCAACAACCAGGGATTGGTTGACTATGGCTACACCTTC	CASNNQGLVDYGYTF
TRBV5-1	-	TRBJ1-6	TRBD1	TGCGCCAGCAGCTTGGCCCGGACAGGGCCGGGATCACCCCTCCACTTT	CASSLARTGPGSPLHF
TRBV19	-	TRBJ1-5	-	TGTGCCAGTAGTATGTCACGACAGGTAACTCAGCCCCAGCATTTT	CASSMSRQVTQPQHF
TRBV28	-	TRBJ1-2	-	TGTGCCAGCAGTGAACACAACAACTATGGCTACACCTTC	CASSEHNNYGYTF
TRBV2	-	TRBJ1-1	-	TGTGCCAGCAGCGCTCCGCCAGGTGGCACTGAAGCTTTCTTT	CASSAPPGGTEAFF
TRBV6-5	-	TRBJ1-4	-	TGTGCCAGCAGTTACTCACCCCAGGACATCGATGAAAAACTGTTTTTT	CASSYSPQDIDEKLFF
TRBV7-2	once	TRBJ2-5	-	TGTGCCAGCAGCTTAGTGGCTAGCGCCCACCAAGAGACCCAGTACTTC	CASSLVASAHQETQYF
TRBV4-2	-	TRBJ2-7	TRBD1	TGTGCCAGCAGCCCCGGGACAGAGAGCTACGAGCAGTACTTC	CASSPGTESYEQYF
TRBV4-1	-	TRBJ1-2	-	TGCGCCAGCAGCTTACGCGCTTACTCCGGGAGCGAGGATGGCTACACCTTC	CASSLRAYSGSEDGYTF
TRBV15	-	TRBJ2-2	TRBD2	TGTGCCACCAGCAGAGGCAGTGGGAGGGCCTCTACCGGGGAGCTGTTTTTT	CATSRGSGRASTGELFF
TRBV18	-	TRBJ2-3	-	TGTGCCAGCTCACCTAGGACCCGAGGCGGGGCAGATACGCAGTATTTT	CASSPRTRGGADTQYF
TRBV6-2/TRBV6-3	-	TRBJ2-5	TRBD2	TGTGCCAGCAGTCCCGGACTAGCGGGAGCCTCGGAGACCCAGTACTTC	CASSPGLAGASETQYF
TRBV12-3/TRBV12-4	-	TRBJ1-1	-	TGTGCCAGCAGTTTTAACCCGGGTGAAGCTTTCTTT	CASSFNPGEAFF
TRBV7-2	-	TRBJ2-3	-	TGTGCCAGCAGCTTAGTCTTTACAGGACGGGCAGATACGCAGTATTTT	CASSLVFTGRADTQYF
TRBV9	-	TRBJ2-1	-	TGTGCCAGCAGTTTTAACCCTCGGTACAATGAGCAGTTCTTC	CASSFNPRYNEQFF
TRBV28	-	TRBJ1-1	TRBD1	TGTGCCAGCAGTAGGACCGGGACAGGGGCCGCGTACACTGAAGCTTTCTTT	CASSRTGTGAAYTEAFF
TRBV7-6	-	TRBJ2-1	-	TGTGCCAGCAGCTCCAGACTGGTAAGCTCCTACAATGAGCAGTTCTTC	CASSSRLVSSYNEQFF
TRBV5-1	-	TRBJ1-4	-	TGCGCCAGCAGCTCGGCCCCTTTGGGCAGGGTAGTGGAAAAACTGTTTTTT	CASSSAPLGRVVEKLFF
TRBV27	-	TRBJ2-7	-	TGTGCCAGCAGTCTCGGGGGCCAGACAGGGAATACCTACGAGCAGTACTTC	CASSLGGQTGNTYEQYF
TRBV27	few	TRBJ1-1	-	TGTGCCAGCAGTTTAGAATGGGGTAGCGGCCAAGCTTTCTTT	CASSLEWGSGQAFF
TRBV24-1	few	TRBJ2-7	-	TGTGCCACCAGTGATTTCGGCGGCGAGCAGTACTTC	CATSDFGGEQYF
TRBV10-3	-	TRBJ2-1	TRBD2	TGTGCCATCAGTGAGTCGGCTAGCGGGAGTTATGGTGAGCAGTTCTTC	CAISESASGSYGEQFF
TRBV5-1	-	TRBJ2-2	-	TGCGCCAGCAGCTTGATCACAGGGACCGGGGAGCTGTTTTTT	CASSLITGTGELFF
TRBV7-2	-	TRBJ2-7	TRBD2	TGTGCCAGCAGCTTAGATGGAGGTAGCGGGACGTGGGAGCAGTACTTC	CASSLDGGSGTWEQYF
TRBV5-4	few	TRBJ1-3	-	TGTGCCAGCAGCCCCCAAACAGGGAGCTCTGGAAACACCATATATTTT	CASSPQTGSSGNTIYF
TRBV5-3	-	TRBJ1-2	TRBD1	TGTGCCAGAAGCTTGGTCCCACACGACAGGGCCTATGGCTACACCTTC	CARSLVPHDRAYGYTF